Listed below are T cell receptor beta chains from one sample, sequenced in a study of CD8 T cells in ankylosing spondylitis. TCRdb reprocessed the 5' RACE reads with MiXCR, giving one entry per CDR3 protein. The sample holds about 130,000 distinct CDR3 sequences, around 7% seen once. Specimen: blood, either unsorted or a sorted T cell fraction (not recorded which). These receptors all stem from a male donor with ankylosing spondylitis or in good health (not recorded which). The CDR3 runs from the conserved cysteine through the conserved F or W.

>TRBV5-4
CASGPAPLCGNTIYF
>TRBV5-1
CASSFGTSTGELFF
>TRBV15
CATSMGLNNQPQHF
>TRBV7-3
CASGLDDKGALTQYF
>TRBV20-1
CSPSGSYNEQFF
>TRBV20-1
CSAYTGLAQTYYEQYF
>TRBV10-3
CAIMGGGNIQYF
>TRBV12-3/TRBV12-4
CASSSQTSGTDNEQFF
>TRBV15
CATRYQGHGYTF
>TRBV20-1
CSARGQGGTDTQYF
>TRBV27
CASSYTSGSNEQYF
>TRBV29-1
CSVEDPTYEQYF